Sequencing of this TCR beta chain was carried out in a study of cytomegalovirus exposure and HLA in healthy donors. Findings of the study overall: According to a later analysis, most TCR beta chains associated with CMV appeared HLA-restricted.

Germline assignment: CDR1 SGHRS and CDR2 YFSETQ. V trimming: 2 bases; J trimming: 4 bases; junction bases outside the gene matches: 10. CDR3 length equals 17 residues. Remarks on this clone: Its antigen is still unknown.

PCR primers comprised 60 Vbeta and 13 Jbeta primers. Sequencing used immunoSEQ multiplex PCR; TCRdb keeps in-frame clones, though not all of them. Counted here are about 95,000 clones, around 79% occurring once; the ten biggest clones make up 4.5% to 5%. Sequenced sample: PBMCs. This chain joins TRBV5-1 and TRBJ2-5; 11 nucleotides match TRBD2. This receptor was taken from a woman in her forties in good health and CMV-seronegative. CDR3 nucleotides: TGCGCCAGCAGCTTAGGGCTAGCGGGGGGACCCTCAGAGACCCAGTACTTC. It specifies CASSLGLAGGPSETQYF.